Below, one TCR beta chain is given with its context. As yet, its antigen is unknown. The data were taken from a study of blood T cells in healthy people across ages. Study-wide findings and caveats: With unsorted PBMCs, a conclusive comparison of naive versus antigen-experienced cells was not possible.

Next came a second PCR, run for roughly 7 to 12 cycles, which used a sample-barcoded 5' primer along with a J-beta primer mix. TCRdb reanalysed the 5' RACE reads using MiXCR and keeps one entry per CDR3 protein. The sample shows about 2 million distinct CDR3 sequences, around half of them seen only once. The sample comprised blood. The TCR was taken from a woman aged 40 to 50 in good health.

The DNA for the CDR3 is TGTGCCAGCAGTTACGCGCGGCGCCAAGAGACCCAGTACTTC. This sequence encodes CASSYARRQETQYF. The V call is TRBV6-2 or TRBV6-3, the J call TRBJ2-5, with no clear D. The CDR3 totals 14 residues. Trimming cost V 2 bases and J 1 base, with 8 bases left between them. CDR1 and CDR2 from the germline V gene are MNHEY and SVGEGT.